The subject of this entry is one T cell receptor (beta chain). These data originate in a study of blood T cell repertoires in COVID-19. Background on the study: The cDNA or gDNA used as material had been derived from T cells, B-cell-depleted T cells, or PBMCs.

Measured with immunoSEQ multiplex PCR; TCRdb has only the in-frame clones, and not every one. The sample includes 150,000 to 200,000 clones, about nine tenths seen only once; the top ten take roughly 3.4%. CDR3 length: 16 amino acids. After removal of 7 bases from V and 6 bases from J, the junction contained 12 bases not matched to a gene. Germline V gives CDR1 MNHNY, CDR2 SVGAGI (reference sequence). The receptor's source is a man aged 70-80 years with acute or convalescent COVID-19. V and J are TRBV6-6 and TRBJ1-2; 12 bases fit TRBD1. The material sequenced was peripheral blood. As DNA, the CDR3 is TGTGCCAGCATCGGCGGGGGACAGGGGGCCTCAAATGGCTACACCTTC. It is translated as CASIGGGQGASNGYTF.